The 15 T cell receptor beta chains in this list originate from one sample, sequenced in a study of blood T cell repertoires in COVID-19. The protocol was immunoSEQ multiplex PCR, while the TCRdb copy is restricted to in-frame clones and leaves out a portion. The sample consists of about 210,000 clones, over 75% of them appearing once. Sequenced material: peripheral blood. All receptors derive from a woman between 40 and 55 years old with acute or convalescent COVID-19.

The gene calls are TRBV12-2 and TRBJ1-4. TRBV12-2 is noted as a pseudogene. The CDR3 extends over 18 amino acids. The CDR3 nucleotides read TGTGCAAGTCGCCCCCGGGACTCGACGTGGGCAACTAATGAAAAACTGTTTTTT. Its translation: CASRPRDSTWATNEKLFF.

The chain recombines TRBV2 with TRBJ2-5; TRBD2 agrees at 11 bases. The germline CDR1 and CDR2 sequences are SNHLY and FYNNEI. Unmatched junction bases numbered 5, after V lost 6 bases and J lost 2 bases. The CDR3 contains 15 residues. In nucleotides, the CDR3 is TGTGCCAGCAGACCGACTAGCGGGGTTCAAGAGACCCAGTACTTC. Its protein product is CASRPTSGVQETQYF.

The V call is TRBV5-1, the J call TRBJ2-6, with 7 bases aligning to TRBD1. This CDR3 contains 17 residues. J was trimmed by 0 bases and V by 4 bases; bases with no gene match: 7. Germline CDR1 and CDR2: SGHRS and YFSETQ. In nucleotides, the CDR3 is TGCGCCAGCAGCCAGACAGGGTTGCCCTCTGGGGCCAACGTCCTGACTTTC. Protein sequence: CASSQTGLPSGANVLTF.

The gene calls are TRBV27 and TRBJ2-2; D possibly corresponds to TRBD2 (7 bases). The CDR3 runs 17 residues. Trimming took 4 bases from V and 3 from J, leaving 18 bases between them. Germline V lookup: CDR1 MNHEY, CDR2 SMNVEV (reference sequence). The CDR3 spells CASSWWRGGADTGELFF. Written as DNA, the CDR3 is TGTGCCAGCAGTTGGTGGAGGGGGGGTGCGGACACCGGGGAGCTGTTTTTT.

This rearrangement joins TRBV6-1 to TRBJ1-6; 7 positions agree with TRBD1. Germline V gene lookup returns CDR1 MNHNS and CDR2 SASEGT. The junction had 8 bases not matched to a gene; V was cut back by 2 bases and J by 4 bases. The CDR3 runs 17 residues. CDR3 nucleotide sequence: TGTGCCAGCAGTGAACTTGGGACAGCTAATTATAATTCACCCCTCCACTTT. Its translation is CASSELGTANYNSPLHF.

This chain connects TRBV4-1 to TRBJ2-2; D is possibly TRBD1 (6 bases). Trimming removed 3 bases at V and 4 bases at J, with 15 bases between. The germline gives CDR1 MGHRA, CDR2 YSYEKL. The CDR3 totals 16 residues. The CDR3 protein is CASSQGWGPSTGELFF. CDR3 DNA sequence: TGCGCCAGCAGCCAGGGTTGGGGGCCGAGCACCGGGGAGCTGTTTTTT.

The rearrangement joins TRBV6-6 to TRBJ2-7; D unresolved. The CDR3 extends over 14 amino acids. Germline CDR1 is MNHNY and CDR2 is SVGAGI (reference sequence). The germline V and J ends were trimmed by 0 bases and 12 bases, with 18 bases remaining between them. CDR3 sequence (DNA): TGTGCCAGCAGTTACTCGTCAAGCGTGACTCACGGGTACGTC. Protein product: CASSYSSSVTHGYV.

This chain uses TRBV5-4 with TRBJ1-2; weak D call: TRBD1 (6 bases). The CDR3 has 16 amino acids. Trimming removed 1 base from V and 5 bases from J, with 18 bases in between. Per the germline V gene, CDR1 is SGHNT and CDR2 is YYREEE (reference sequence). As DNA, the CDR3 is TGTGCCAGCAGCTTGTCAGGGTTAAGGGGGGGGTATGGCTACACCTTC. It yields the protein CASSLSGLRGGYGYTF.

V and J are TRBV5-6 and TRBJ1-2; 8 bases agree with TRBD1. Losses at the gene ends were 6 bases for V and 4 bases for J; bases not matched to a gene: 5. The CDR3 has 13 residues. Germline V gives CDR1 SGHDT, CDR2 YYEEEE. The CDR3 nucleotides read TGTGCCAGCAACACAGGGGGGGGCTATGGCTACACCTTC. Amino acid sequence: CASNTGGGYGYTF.

The V and J genes are TRBV10-1 and TRBJ2-1; D remains unclear. The germline CDR1 and CDR2 sequences are WNHNN and SYGVQD (reference sequence). Trimming took 0 bases from V and 6 from J, leaving 15 bases between them. This CDR3 has 16 amino acids. This chain's CDR3 is CASSESWSSGANEQFF. In DNA form, the CDR3 reads TGCGCCAGCAGTGAGTCGTGGTCTAGTGGTGCCAATGAGCAGTTCTTC.

The V gene is TRBV6-5, the J gene TRBJ1-1, with TRBD1 matching 7 bases. This CDR3 region has 13 residues. Per the germline V gene, CDR1 is MNHEY and CDR2 is SVGAGI. V trimming: 5 bases; J trimming: 9 bases; junction bases outside the gene matches: 9. DNA for the CDR3: TGTGCCAGCAGTCCCCGACAGGGAGCTAAAGCTTTCTTT. The encoded protein is CASSPRQGAKAFF.

V is TRBV24-1 and J is TRBJ2-6; D remains ambiguous. The length of the CDR3 is 17 residues. V gave up 0 bases and J gave up 4 bases, with 12 bases separating them. Germline assignment: CDR1 KGHDR and CDR2 SFDVKD. The CDR3 is CATSDLPTVSGANVLTF. As DNA, the CDR3 is TGTGCCACCAGTGATTTGCCGACTGTGTCCGGGGCCAACGTCCTGACTTTC.

In DNA, the CDR3 is TGTGCCAGCAGACCGTGGACTAGCGGAGACGGGGAGCTGTTTTTT. It codes for CASRPWTSGDGELFF. V gene TRBV6-5 combines with J gene TRBJ2-2; 10 bases match TRBD2. Germline V CDR1 and CDR2: MNHEY, SVGAGI. CDR3 size: 15 residues. Trimming took 6 bases from V and 7 from J; bases not matched to a gene: 8.

The J gene is TRBJ1-1, the V gene TRBV12-3 or TRBV12-4, with 7 bases lining up with TRBD1. J gave up 8 bases and V 4 bases, and 7 bases lay outside the gene matches. This CDR3 has 13 amino acids. CDR3 in amino acids: CASSWDEGQEAFF. Written as DNA, the CDR3 is TGTGCCAGCAGTTGGGACGAGGGACAGGAAGCTTTCTTT.

The chain combines TRBV5-4 with TRBJ2-3; 7 bases agree with TRBD1. Germline V gives CDR1 SGHNT, CDR2 YYREEE (reference sequence). With V trimmed by 2 bases and J by 5 bases, 5 bases remained unmatched. The CDR3 length is 14 residues. As DNA, the CDR3 is TGTGCCAGCAGCTTACAGGGGTCGGGAGATACGCAGTATTTT. Residues: CASSLQGSGDTQYF.